The clone carrying this T cell receptor beta chain was observed a single time. Per the authors' pipeline: Reference gene primer amplification yielded estimated nucleated cell counts. Data came from immunoSEQ multiplex PCR; TCRdb stores just in-frame clones and leaves some out. V, J and clone size reflect that table, while D and trimming were determined from the DNA. Of around 90,000 clones in the sample, 85% to 95% were seen once. The record originates from a study of blood T cell repertoires in COVID-19. Overall study context: Donors in the United States, Italy and Spain gave samples during acute or convalescent COVID-19. From T cells, B-cell-depleted T cells, or PBMCs came the material, which was cDNA or gDNA.

The CDR3 extends over 15 amino acids. The J segment lost 0 bases and the V segment lost 8 bases, leaving 7 bases of the junction unmatched. Germline CDR1 is SNHLY and CDR2 is FYNNEI. The sample taken for sequencing was peripheral blood. This sequence was found in a woman between 55 and 75 years old with active COVID-19. The gene calls are TRBV2 and TRBJ1-5, with 7 positions matching TRBD1. The CDR3 DNA follows: TGTGCCAGCCGACAGGGAATCCATAGCAATCAGCCCCAGCATTTT. It encodes CASRQGIHSNQPQHF.